This T cell receptor beta chain originates from a study of blood T cell repertoires in COVID-19 (dated by TCRdb to 2019 to 2021). For context, the study as a whole: Collaborator samples came from the United States, Italy and Spain and covered acute and convalescent phases of COVID-19. Deeply sampled blood TCRbeta repertoires from subjects exposed to, actively infected with, or recovered from COVID-19 were included in the dataset. The prospective study material was composed of cDNA or gDNA derived from T cells, B-cell-depleted T cells, or PBMCs. HLA class I and class II types, where available, came from metadata supplied by the sample provider rather than from assay-based typing. Nearly every sample came with metadata listing a de-identified subject ID, COVID-19 status, age in years and sex. The repertoires were released in a freely available public database intended as a resource for research on the immune response to SARS-CoV-2. The samples were drawn from the first 160 participants of the ongoing ImmuneRACE study and from 1,254 subjects provided by 6 global collaborators.

The immunoSEQ Assay, a bias-controlled multiplex PCR, was used to amplify TCRbeta CDR3 regions from genomic DNA. As for the original processing: The number of nucleated cells in each sample was estimated from the amplification of reference gene primers within the assay. To quantify the absolute abundance of each unique TCRbeta CDR3 rearrangement, sequence reads were collapsed and filtered. Productive Simpson clonality was computed per sample as the square root of Simpson's diversity index over productive rearrangements. In TCRdb, the immuneACCESS table is reduced to in-frame sequences with V and J assigned. These tables do not hold every clone; where another copy was compared, an unresolved V gene accounts for under half, and the others remain unexplained. That table is the source of V, J and clone size, and D and trimming were worked out from the DNA. The sample table holds approximately 13,000 clones, of which around 85% were seen once. Over 25% of the sample is taken by the ten largest.

Compared with germline, V lacks 5 bases and J lacks 7 bases; bases without a gene match: 8. Taken from the germline V gene, the CDR1 and CDR2 loops are SGHTA and FQGNSA. Spanning cysteine to phenylalanine, the CDR3 consists of 15 amino acids. The entry retains the CDR3 DNA only, 45 bases that are in frame from base 1. Comment on this clone: Its antigen remains unidentified. Base qualities are not recorded, but no much larger clone differs from it by a single base.

The full study reports these points: The amount of clinical and demographic metadata varied by source and participant and was provided uncurated.

The collaborating institutions used their own protocols to collect whole blood in K2EDTA tubes. Collaborator samples were shipped for TCRbeta analysis as frozen whole blood, isolated PBMCs, or DNA extracted from either sample type. The receptor chain draws on TRBV7-2 and TRBJ2-2, with 9 bases matching TRBD2. This clonotype was sampled from a human donor in a cohort sampled during active COVID-19. The specimen was peripheral blood. The CDR3 in this case is CASSPQGSGGGELFF. The sequenced DNA is TGTGCCAGCAGCCCTCAGGGTAGCGGGGGCGGGGAGCTGTTTTTT. The CDR3, completed at both ends by the reference TRBV7-2 and TRBJ2-2 genes, gives the full variable domain GAGVSQSPSNKVTEKGKDVELRCDPISGHTALYWYRQSLGQGLEFLIYFQGNSAPDKSGLPSDRFSAERTGGSVSTLTIQRTQQEDSAVYLCASSPQGSGGGELFFGEGSRLTVL.